The 17 T cell receptor beta chains reported below all come from one sample, sequenced in a study of graft-versus-host responses after intestinal transplantation. Assay: immunoSEQ multiplex PCR; the TCRdb copy retains only in-frame clones and omits some. The table shows over 65,000 clones, with 91% occurring only once. These receptors have no identified antigens. This specimen consisted of unstimulated CD4+ T cells sorted from spleen or lymph node cells, obtained before intestinal transplant. The receptors come from a human donor who received an intestinal transplant.

J is TRBJ1-1 and V is TRBV6-5; D perhaps matches TRBD1 (6 bases). Trimming removed 9 bases from V and 2 bases from J, with 13 bases in between. The germline gives CDR1 MNHEY, CDR2 SVGAGI. The CDR3 sequence is 13 residues long. The CDR3 DNA follows: TGTGCCAGTTGGGCCAGGGGCAACACTGAAGCTTTCTTT. Residues: CASWARGNTEAFF.

This chain joins TRBV12-5 and TRBJ2-7; 7 bases are shared with TRBD1. The trim removed 3 bases at V and 3 bases at J, leaving 8 bases unmatched. The CDR3 runs 15 residues. The germline V gene encodes CDR1 LGHNT and CDR2 FRNRAP. CDR3 sequence reads: CASGFPRQGYYEQYF. CDR3 sequence (DNA): TGTGCTAGTGGTTTCCCGAGACAGGGATACTACGAGCAGTACTTC.

V gene TRBV19 combines with J gene TRBJ1-6, with 8 bases fitting TRBD1. Trimming at V came to 5 bases and at J to 10 bases, leaving 4 bases not matched to a gene. Germline loops: CDR1 LNHDA, CDR2 SQIVND (reference sequence). This CDR3 is built from 13 residues. CDR3 sequence (DNA): TGTGCCAGTAGTCCGGACAGGGTCTCACCCCTCCACTTT. It yields the protein CASSPDRVSPLHF.

Comments on this clone: Other DNA sequences in this sample translate to the same CDR3. The V and J genes are TRBV7-9 and TRBJ1-5, with D unresolved. Germline V gives CDR1 SEHNR, CDR2 FQNEAQ (reference sequence). Trimming pared 1 base from V and 7 bases from J, leaving 8 bases between. The CDR3 extends over 13 amino acids. The CDR3 here is CASSLGPGQPQHF. CDR3 DNA sequence: TGTGCCAGCAGCTTAGGTCCGGGGCAGCCCCAGCATTTT.

The rearrangement links TRBV5-6 to TRBJ1-2, with 9 bases identical to TRBD1. V was pared by 4 bases and J by 4 bases, with 2 bases of the junction left unmatched. Germline V gene lookup returns CDR1 SGHDT and CDR2 YYEEEE. This CDR3 is 13 amino acids long. CDR3 in DNA: TGTGCCAGCAGCCCGGACAGGGGCTATGGCTACACCTTC. Encoded protein: CASSPDRGYGYTF.

The chain joins TRBV4-3 to TRBJ2-7; unclear D gene. Germline values: CDR1 LGHNA, CDR2 YSLEER. Trimming shortened V by 1 base and J by 3 bases, and 7 bases separated the two germline ends. This CDR3 region has 13 residues. CDR3 coding DNA: TGCGCCAGCAGCCAAGCCCTAGTCTACGAGCAGTACTTC. Translation: CASSQALVYEQYF.

The chain has TRBV11-3 and TRBJ1-1, with a tentative D call TRBD1 (6 bases). Deletions cut 5 bases from V and 0 bases from J, with 16 bases between. The length of the CDR3 is 16 residues. Germline values: CDR1 SGHNT, CDR2 YENEEA. The CDR3 nucleotides are TGTGCCAGCAGCAAGACGGCAGGGGAAATGAACACTGAAGCTTTCTTT. It encodes CASSKTAGEMNTEAFF.

The chain has TRBV19 and TRBJ1-5; TRBD1 matches 8 bases. Trimming cost V 3 bases and J 1 base; bases outside gene matches: 5. CDR1 LNHDA and CDR2 SQIVND come from the germline V gene (reference sequence). This CDR3 is built from 16 residues. The CDR3 coding sequence is TGTGCCAGTAGTATGGGTTGGACAGGGAGCAATCAGCCCCAGCATTTT. Its protein product is CASSMGWTGSNQPQHF.

There are a few counts of this clone. This chain connects TRBV6-5 to TRBJ2-7; D unclear. Germline CDR1 MNHEY, CDR2 SVGAGI. Deletions cut 0 bases from V and 6 bases from J, with 9 bases between. This CDR3 contains 13 residues. The chain's CDR3 is CASSYSMHGEQYF. CDR3 in DNA: TGTGCCAGCAGTTACTCGATGCACGGCGAGCAGTACTTC.

This clone is a singleton in its sample. J is TRBJ2-3 and V is TRBV14; unclear D gene. Germline CDR1 reads SGHDN; CDR2 reads FVKESK. The germline V and J ends were trimmed by 5 bases and 4 bases, with 10 bases remaining between them. This CDR3 has 13 amino acids. CDR3 sequence (DNA): TGTGCCAGCAGCTACTCGCTTCCAGATACGCAGTATTTT. It encodes CASSYSLPDTQYF.

The chain carries TRBV2 and TRBJ2-3; TRBD2 aligns across 8 bases. Germline CDR1 and CDR2: SNHLY and FYNNEI. CDR3 length: 15 amino acids. V lost 7 bases and J lost 2; bases outside the gene matches: 8. The chain's CDR3 is CASIKAGAPTDTQYF. The CDR3 DNA is TGTGCCAGCATCAAAGCGGGGGCCCCCACAGATACGCAGTATTTT.

The V gene is TRBV7-2, the J gene TRBJ2-7, with D perhaps matching TRBD1 (6 bases). Germline values: CDR1 SGHTA, CDR2 FQGNSA. The CDR3 spans 12 residues. V was pared by 5 bases and J by 4 bases, with 9 bases between. The CDR3 DNA reads TGTGCCAGCAGCCCTACAGGGTACGAGCAGTACTTC. It encodes CASSPTGYEQYF. The full variable domain, its missing parts supplied by reference TRBV7-2 and TRBJ2-7, is GAGVSQSPSNKVTEKGKDVELRCDPISGHTALYWYRQSLGQGLEFLIYFQGNSAPDKSGLPSDRFSAERTGGSVSTLTIQRTQQEDSAVYLCASSPTGYEQYFGPGTRLTVT.

The rearrangement uses TRBV10-2 and TRBJ2-5, with 9 bases fitting TRBD1. CDR3 length: 14 amino acids. Germline V CDR1 and CDR2: WSHSY, SAAADI. J was trimmed by 5 bases and V by 5 bases; bases with no gene match: 6. The CDR3 region is CASSYYRGQETQYF. Here the CDR3 DNA reads TGCGCCAGCAGTTATTACAGGGGGCAGGAGACCCAGTACTTC.

The rearrangement links TRBV4-3 to TRBJ2-1, with 10 bases that match TRBD2. Germline CDR1 and CDR2: LGHNA and YSLEER. V shed 0 bases and J 4 bases; nucleotides not matched to a gene: 3. The CDR3 is 16 residues long. As DNA, the CDR3 is TGCGCCAGCAGCCAAGATAGGACTAGCGGTTACAATGAGCAGTTCTTC. It yields the protein CASSQDRTSGYNEQFF.

The chain employs TRBV19 and TRBJ1-1, with D unclear. The CDR3 spans 15 residues. V lost 8 bases to trimming and J lost 3 bases, with 19 bases between them. Germline CDR1 and CDR2: LNHDA and SQIVND (reference sequence). This CDR3 reads CASSADYFVDTEAFF. CDR3 sequence (DNA): TGTGCCAGTTCTGCAGACTATTTCGTTGACACTGAAGCTTTCTTT. Full variable domain (rest looked up from reference TRBV19 and TRBJ1-1): DGGITQSPKYLFRKEGQNVTLSCEQNLNHDAMYWYRQDPGQGLRLIYYSQIVNDFQKGDIAEGYSVSREKKESFPLTVTSAQKNPTAFYLCASSADYFVDTEAFFGQGTRLTVV.

This chain connects TRBV10-2 to TRBJ2-1, with 10 bases identical to TRBD1. Trimming removed 6 bases from V and 4 bases from J; junction bases left unmatched: 6. This CDR3 comprises 15 residues. Germline-derived CDR1 and CDR2 are WSHSY and SAAADI. The CDR3 loop is CASRGRTGGYNEQFF. The DNA of the CDR3 is TGCGCCAGCAGGGGAAGGACAGGGGGATACAATGAGCAGTTCTTC.

CDR3 nucleotide sequence: TGTGCCAGCAGTTACTCTAAGGGGGGGATCTATGGCTACACCTTC. Translation gives CASSYSKGGIYGYTF. The chain has TRBV6-5 and TRBJ1-2, with a possible D match to TRBD1 (6 bases). The germline gives CDR1 MNHEY, CDR2 SVGAGI. CDR3 length equals 15 residues. V was pared by 0 bases and J by 4 bases, with 12 bases between.